The clone carrying this T cell receptor (beta chain) was counted a few times. Its matching antigen is unknown. These data belong to a study of vaccination and CD4 T cells after COVID-19. Sequenced with the Oncomine TCR Beta short-read assay was DNA taken from cultured CD4+ T cells. TCRdb fed the PCR reads into MiXCR, producing one record per CDR3 protein. The sample yields several thousand distinct CDR3 sequences, approximately 51% seen once. This CDR3 has 20 amino acids. Germline assignment: CDR1 MNHEY and CDR2 SVGAGI. With V trimmed by 2 bases and J by 0 bases, 13 bases remained unmatched. The treatment denotes: roughly 10-day PBMC culture with coronavirus spike peptide pools or control peptides (ViraFEST assay). Samples of CD4+ T cells were obtained from the unexposed donor before the COVID-19 pandemic (2011-2018).

What was sequenced was CD4+ T cells from blood, cultured in vitro. This TCR was sampled from a human donor in good health. The V call is TRBV6-5, the J call TRBJ2-6, with 7 bases that match TRBD1. The CDR3 protein is CASSYAWTGVSSSGANVLTF. CDR3 sequence (DNA): TGTGCCAGCAGTTACGCTTGGACAGGCGTATCCTCCTCTGGGGCCAACGTCCTGACTTTC.